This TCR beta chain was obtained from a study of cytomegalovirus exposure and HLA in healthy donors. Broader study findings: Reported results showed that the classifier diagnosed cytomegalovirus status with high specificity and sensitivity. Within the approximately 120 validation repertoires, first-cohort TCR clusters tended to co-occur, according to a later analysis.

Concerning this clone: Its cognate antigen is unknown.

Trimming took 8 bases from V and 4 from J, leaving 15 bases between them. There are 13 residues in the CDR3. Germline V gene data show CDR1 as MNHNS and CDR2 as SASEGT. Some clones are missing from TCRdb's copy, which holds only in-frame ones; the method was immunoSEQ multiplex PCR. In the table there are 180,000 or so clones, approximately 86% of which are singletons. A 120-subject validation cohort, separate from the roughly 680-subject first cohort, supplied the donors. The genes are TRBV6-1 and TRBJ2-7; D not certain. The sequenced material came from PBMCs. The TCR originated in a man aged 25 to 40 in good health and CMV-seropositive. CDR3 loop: CASAPGPAYEQYF. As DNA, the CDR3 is TGTGCCAGCGCGCCGGGCCCCGCTTACGAGCAGTACTTC.